One sample yielded the 6 T cell receptor beta chains listed below, sequenced in a study of control samples from healthy donors and cancer patients. TCRdb's table, derived via immunoSEQ multiplex PCR, lists solely in-frame clones and lacks some. The sample lists approximately 79,000 clones, 89% occurring once. The specimen was blood. These TCRs come from a middle-aged man in good health.

The chain has TRBV25-1 and TRBJ2-3, with D uncertain. The CDR3 runs 14 residues. Germline values: CDR1 MGHDK, CDR2 SYGVNS. V lost 2 bases, J lost 0 bases, and 6 bases lay in between. As DNA, the CDR3 is TGTGCCAGCAGTGAAGGTCTAAGCACAGATACGCAGTATTTT. Amino acids: CASSEGLSTDTQYF.

The rearrangement uses TRBV4-3 and TRBJ1-1; D is perhaps TRBD1 (5 bases). The V gene's germline CDR1 is LGHNA and CDR2 YSLEER. There are 14 residues in the CDR3. The V end was cut by 4 bases, the J end by 1 base, with 10 bases between. The CDR3 loop is CASSPRGTNTEAFF. CDR3 bases: TGCGCCAGCAGCCCCCGAGGGACGAACACTGAAGCTTTCTTT.

This rearrangement joins TRBV5-1 to TRBJ1-3; D uncertain. Germline V gene data show CDR1 as SGHRS and CDR2 as YFSETQ. The V and J ends lost 4 bases and 4 bases respectively, with 15 bases between them. This CDR3 has 15 amino acids. CDR3 loop: CASSGQMMGGNTIYF. CDR3 nucleotides: TGCGCCAGCAGCGGGCAAATGATGGGCGGAAACACCATATATTTT.

The rearrangement links TRBV4-2 to TRBJ2-3; 7 nucleotides line up with TRBD2. The ends lost 0 bases at V and 0 bases at J; junction bases unmatched: 3. The germline CDR1 and CDR2 sequences are LGHNA and YNFKEQ. The CDR3 runs 16 residues. This CDR3 is CASSQELASSTDTQYF. Here the CDR3 DNA reads TGTGCCAGCAGCCAAGAACTAGCGAGTAGCACAGATACGCAGTATTTT.

This sequence joins TRBV4-2 and TRBJ2-3, with 9 bases that match TRBD2. From germline, CDR1 is LGHNA and CDR2 YNFKEQ. This CDR3 comprises 19 residues. The V and J ends lost 4 bases and 1 base, in that order; junction bases with no gene match: 15. The CDR3 DNA follows: TGTGCCAGCAGCCCGGTGCGTAGCGGGGGCCCCCAGGGCACAGATACGCAGTATTTT. It specifies CASSPVRSGGPQGTDTQYF.

The V gene is TRBV6-5, the J gene TRBJ1-2; TRBD1 is a possible D gene (5 bases). V was shortened by 6 bases and J by 8 bases, with 13 bases between the two germline ends. The CDR3 length is 12 residues. Germline V gene lookup returns CDR1 MNHEY and CDR2 SVGAGI. The CDR3 loop reads CASSAGKFGYTF. As DNA, the CDR3 is TGTGCCAGCAGCGCAGGGAAGTTCGGCTACACCTTC.